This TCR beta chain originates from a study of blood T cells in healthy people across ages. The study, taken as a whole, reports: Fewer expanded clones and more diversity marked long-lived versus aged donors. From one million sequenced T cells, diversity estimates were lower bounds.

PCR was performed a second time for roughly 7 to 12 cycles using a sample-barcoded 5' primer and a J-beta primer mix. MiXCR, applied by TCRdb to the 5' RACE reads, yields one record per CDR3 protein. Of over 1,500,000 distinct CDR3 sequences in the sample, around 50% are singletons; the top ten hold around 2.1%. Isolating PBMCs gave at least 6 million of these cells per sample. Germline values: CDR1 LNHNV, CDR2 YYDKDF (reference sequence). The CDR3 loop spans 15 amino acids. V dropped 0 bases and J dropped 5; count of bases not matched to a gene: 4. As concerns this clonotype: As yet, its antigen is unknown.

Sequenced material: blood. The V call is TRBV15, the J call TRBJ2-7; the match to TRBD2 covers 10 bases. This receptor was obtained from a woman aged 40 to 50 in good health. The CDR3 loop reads CATSRDSGGIDEQYF. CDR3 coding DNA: TGTGCCACCAGCAGAGATAGCGGGGGGATCGACGAGCAGTACTTC.